This TCR beta chain was sequenced for a study of T cell responses to AZD1222 COVID-19 vaccine (dated by TCRdb to about 2021). For the wider study: AZD1222 recipients whose second dose came at about 4 weeks and those whose second dose came at about 12 weeks were combined into one group, since spike-specific TCR depth and breadth did not differ between the two schedules. A total of about 250 trial participants underwent TCR sequencing, of whom roughly 210 had received two doses of AZD1222 and 26 had received two doses of the MenACWY control vaccine. Trial participants were enrolled by age into 18-55, 56-69 and 70-plus year subgroups, with roughly 150, 30 and 60 TCR-sequenced participants respectively. Here is what the overall study found, with its caveats: CD4 TCRs associated with the vaccine covered the entire spike protein, and the dominant responses were in regions 160-218 and 743-854. After two AZD1222 doses, spike-specific TCR breadth and depth were significantly higher than at day 0 and than in MenACWY recipients. Reportedly, close to half of the unique spike-specific TCRs recognized epitopes lying outside the regions that are mutated in the B.1.351 and B.1.1.7 variants. Participants were mostly white British and included more females than males, and it was suggested by the authors that clonal diversity may have been underestimated. Conclusions about previously exposed vaccinees are limited, since just six or seven AZD1222 recipients were seropositive for SARS-CoV-2 at baseline. Because no samples from the day 14 peak response were available, repertoires could be characterized only after the peak T cell response. The 56-69-year group was small, and its depth increase did not reach significance, likely because of low power.

This sample's time point label indicates: baseline before first vaccination. The vaccinee samples were drawn from two UK trials, COV001 and COV002, one of which was a single-blind randomized controlled phase 2/3 trial testing AZD1222 (ChAdOx1 nCoV-19) in healthy adults. For TCRbeta chain sequencing, PBMC samples from trial participants were taken at day 0 and at day 28 after the second dose. This clone is a singleton in its sample. What antigen it recognizes has not been identified. No base qualities exist here, and no much larger clone lies one base off it. The CDR3 contains 13 residues, cysteine and phenylalanine counted. Solely the CDR3 DNA is kept, with 39 bases framed from the first base. The germline V end is reduced by 4 bases and the J end by 6 bases; junction bases left unmatched: 2. The CDR3 regions of human TCRbeta chains were subjected to immunosequencing. The published analysis was carried out like this. TCRs in the repertoires were matched against a reference library of SARS-CoV-2-specific TCRs that had been generated with the MIRA antigen-specificity platform. Breadth was defined as the fraction of unique TCRs that were SARS-CoV-2-associated. Depth was defined as the fraction of total T cells that were SARS-CoV-2-associated. Each spike-specific TCR was assigned to its reactive spike region and to a CD4 or CD8 class using the MIRA data. Log10-transformed breadth and depth values were compared by one-way ANOVA with Sidak's multiple comparisons tests. What TCRdb holds here is the immuneACCESS table cut down to in-frame rearrangements. Part of the clones is not present; checked against another copy, under half of the missing clones reflect an unresolved V gene, and the others are unexplained. Clone size and the V and J calls come from that table; the DNA yielded D and trimming. The sample records 60,000 to 80,000 clones, 80% to 90% of which are singletons. Together, the top ten hold under 6.5% of the sample.

The V and J genes are TRBV12-3 or TRBV12-4 and TRBJ1-5; 8 junctional bases match TRBD1. The receptor was derived from an adult in good health. The specimen comprised peripheral blood, sampled on day 0 of AZD1222 vaccination. The CDR3 reads as follows: CASSSTGGQPQHF. The base sequence is TGTGCCAGCAGTTCAACAGGGGGTCAGCCCCAGCATTTT.